This T cell receptor (beta chain) is drawn from a study of PD-1 blockade in classical Hodgkin lymphoma. The germline V gene encodes CDR1 SGHRS and CDR2 YFSETQ. This CDR3 has 15 residues. V lost 0 bases to trimming and J lost 0 bases, with 6 bases between them. The table came from immunoSEQ multiplex PCR; TCRdb's copy has only in-frame clones and leaves some out. Of around 60,000 clones in the sample, around 89% were seen once. Study-level points and caveats: Initiation of nivolumab under 1 year after ASCT led to exclusion of patients. Compared with baseline, CD4+ but not CD8+ TCR diversity had risen significantly by C4D1. Relapsed/refractory patients reportedly had the lowest baseline TCR diversity, below newly diagnosed patients, who were below healthy donors.

Remarks on this clone: Its matching antigen is unknown. This sample also contains other DNA sequences that code for the same CDR3.

Each and every patient relapsed after autologous stem cell transplantation, and patients got differing brentuximab vedotin exposure. The study recorded best responses of complete response, partial response or progressive disease. This receptor was identified in a human donor with classical Hodgkin lymphoma. The sequences come from peripheral blood mononuclear cells (PBMCs), collected before the second cycle of nivolumab. The chain combines TRBV5-1 with TRBJ2-2; the D is unclear. CDR3 amino acids: CASSLVGSNTGELFF. DNA of the CDR3: TGCGCCAGCAGCTTGGTAGGTTCGAACACCGGGGAGCTGTTTTTT.